Given below is one TCR beta chain in context. The CDR3 extends over 13 amino acids. V trimming: 8 bases; J trimming: 2 bases; junction bases outside the gene matches: 2. Germline CDR1 MGHRA, CDR2 YSYEKL. This sample is drawn from a study of CD8 T cells in ankylosing spondylitis. TCRdb reanalysed the 5' RACE reads using MiXCR and keeps one entry per CDR3 protein. In the table there are approximately 110,000 distinct CDR3 sequences, approximately 25% of which are singletons. Sequenced sample: synovial fluid, either unsorted or a sorted T cell fraction (not recorded which). This sequence was found in a male donor with ankylosing spondylitis. This sequence joins TRBV4-1 and TRBJ2-1, with 8 bases matching TRBD1. The CDR3 nucleotides are TGCGCCAGCCGACAGGGGCCCTACAATGAGCAGTTCTTC. Residues: CASRQGPYNEQFF.